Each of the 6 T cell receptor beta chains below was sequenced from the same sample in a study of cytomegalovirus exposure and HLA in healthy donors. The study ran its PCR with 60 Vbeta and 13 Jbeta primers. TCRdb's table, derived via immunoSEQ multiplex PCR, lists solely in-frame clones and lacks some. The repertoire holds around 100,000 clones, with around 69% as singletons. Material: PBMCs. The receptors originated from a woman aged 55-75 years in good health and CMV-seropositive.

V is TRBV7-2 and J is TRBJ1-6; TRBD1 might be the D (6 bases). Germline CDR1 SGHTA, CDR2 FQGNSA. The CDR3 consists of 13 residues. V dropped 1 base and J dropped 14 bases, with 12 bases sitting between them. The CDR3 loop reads CASSLDRVAALHF. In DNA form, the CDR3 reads TGTGCCAGCAGCTTAGACAGGGTTGCAGCCCTCCACTTT.

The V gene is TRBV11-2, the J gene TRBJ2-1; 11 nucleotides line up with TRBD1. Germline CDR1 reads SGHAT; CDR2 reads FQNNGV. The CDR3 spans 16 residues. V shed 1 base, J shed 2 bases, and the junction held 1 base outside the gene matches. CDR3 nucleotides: TGTGCCAGCAGCTTAGGGACAGGGGGCGCCTACAATGAGCAGTTCTTC. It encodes CASSLGTGGAYNEQFF.

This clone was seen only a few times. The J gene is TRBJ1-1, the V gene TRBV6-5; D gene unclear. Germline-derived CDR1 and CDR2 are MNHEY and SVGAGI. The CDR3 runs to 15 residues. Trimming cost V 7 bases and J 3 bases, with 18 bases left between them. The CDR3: CASTLLGSEDTEAFF. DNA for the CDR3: TGTGCCAGCACCCTCTTGGGATCGGAGGACACTGAAGCTTTCTTT.

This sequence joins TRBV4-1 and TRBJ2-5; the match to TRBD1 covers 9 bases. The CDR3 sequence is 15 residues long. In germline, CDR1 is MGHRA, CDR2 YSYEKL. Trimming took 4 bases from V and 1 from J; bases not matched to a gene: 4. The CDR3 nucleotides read TGCGCCAGCAGCCTACAGGGGGCCATCCAAGAGACCCAGTACTTC. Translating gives CASSLQGAIQETQYF.

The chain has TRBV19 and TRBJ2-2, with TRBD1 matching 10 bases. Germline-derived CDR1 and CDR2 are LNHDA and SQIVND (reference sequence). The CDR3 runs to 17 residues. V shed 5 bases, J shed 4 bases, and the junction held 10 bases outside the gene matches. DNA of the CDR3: TGTGCCAGTAGTGTAAGCAGCTGGACAGGGGGCACCGGGGAGCTGTTTTTT. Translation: CASSVSSWTGGTGELFF.

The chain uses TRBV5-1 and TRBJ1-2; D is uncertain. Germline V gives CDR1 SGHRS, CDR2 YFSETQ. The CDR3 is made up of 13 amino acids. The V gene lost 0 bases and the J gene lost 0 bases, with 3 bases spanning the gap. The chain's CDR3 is CASSLATNYGYTF. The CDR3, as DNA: TGCGCCAGCAGCTTGGCTACTAACTATGGCTACACCTTC.